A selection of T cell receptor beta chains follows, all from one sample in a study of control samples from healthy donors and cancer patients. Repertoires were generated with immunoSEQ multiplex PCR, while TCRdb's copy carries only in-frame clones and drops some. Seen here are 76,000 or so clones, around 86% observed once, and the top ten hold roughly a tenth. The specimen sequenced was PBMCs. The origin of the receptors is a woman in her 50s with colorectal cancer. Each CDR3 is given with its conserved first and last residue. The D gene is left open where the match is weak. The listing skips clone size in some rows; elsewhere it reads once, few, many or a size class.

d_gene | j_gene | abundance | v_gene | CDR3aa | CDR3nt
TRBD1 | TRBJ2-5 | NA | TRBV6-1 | CASSEIGQGPQETQYF | TGTGCCAGCAGTGAGATTGGACAGGGTCCCCAAGAGACCCAGTACTTC
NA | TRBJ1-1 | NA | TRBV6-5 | CASTPVGGTEAFF | TGTGCCAGCACCCCGGTGGGGGGCACTGAAGCTTTCTTT
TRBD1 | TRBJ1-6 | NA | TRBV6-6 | CASSVSNRGLSPLHF | TGTGCCAGCAGCGTTAGTAACAGGGGGCTTTCACCCCTCCACTTT
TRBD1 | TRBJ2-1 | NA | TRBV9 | CASSVGTDHYNEQFF | TGTGCCAGCAGCGTGGGGACAGACCACTACAATGAGCAGTTCTTC
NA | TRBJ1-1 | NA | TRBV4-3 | CASSQDSGVAGAFF | TGCGCCAGCAGCCAAGATTCAGGGGTCGCGGGAGCTTTCTTT
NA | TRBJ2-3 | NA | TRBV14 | CASSQDDSTTDTQYF | TGTGCCAGCAGCCAAGACGACAGTACCACAGATACGCAGTATTTT
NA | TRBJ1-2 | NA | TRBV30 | CAWSTWVWGYTF | TGTGCCTGGAGTACCTGGGTATGGGGCTACACCTTC
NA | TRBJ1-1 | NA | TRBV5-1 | CASSLTLTGDTEAFF | TGCGCCAGCAGCTTGACCCTCACAGGCGACACTGAAGCTTTCTTT
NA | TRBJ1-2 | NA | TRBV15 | CATSRAAGANYGYTF | TGTGCCACCAGCAGGGCCGCGGGTGCTAACTATGGCTACACCTTC
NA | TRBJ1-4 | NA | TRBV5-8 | CASSIQGIANEKLFF | TGTGCCAGCAGCATACAGGGTATTGCTAATGAAAAACTGTTTTTT
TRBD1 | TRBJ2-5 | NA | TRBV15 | CATTPRQGAETQYF | TGTGCCACCACCCCTCGACAGGGCGCAGAGACCCAGTACTTC
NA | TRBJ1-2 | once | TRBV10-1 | CASKREGGYGYTF | TGCGCCAGCAAGAGGGAGGGCGGCTATGGCTACACCTTC
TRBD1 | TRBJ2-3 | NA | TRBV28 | CASSQPGQGDTDTQYF | TGTGCCAGCAGTCAACCGGGACAGGGGGATACAGATACGCAGTATTTT
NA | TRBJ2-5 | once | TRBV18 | CASSLGQKETQYF | TGTGCCAGCTCGCTCGGACAGAAAGAGACCCAGTACTTC
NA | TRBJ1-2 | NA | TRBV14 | CASSPPGLPYGYTF | TGTGCCAGCAGCCCCCCGGGGCTGCCGTATGGCTACACCTTC